The entry below gives a single T cell receptor beta chain sequence along with its context. The sample belongs to a study of T cells in Graves' hyperthyroidism and ophthalmopathy. For the study at large: Blood was drawn when the patient was first diagnosed and still untreated.

V was clipped by 0 bases and J by 4 bases; unmatched bases: 15. The CDR3 covers 18 residues. Per the germline V gene, CDR1 is DFQATT and CDR2 is SNEGSKA (reference sequence). Thyroid ultrasound and orbital computed tomography, with clinical symptoms and serum thyroxine and TRAb, informed diagnoses. The CDR3 regions of TCR beta were amplified from RNA transcripts. The HTBI set primed first-round TCR CDR3 RT-PCR. TCRdb reprocessed the multiplex PCR reads via MiXCR and lists one record per CDR3 protein. The sample lists over 700,000 distinct CDR3 sequences; 35% to 45% were seen once. The rearrangement links TRBV20-1 to TRBJ1-5, with 7 bases that match TRBD1. Sequences were obtained from blood. This receptor was identified in a man aged 18 to 29 with Graves' hyperthyroidism. The CDR3 is CSARDRGRGVFGNQPQHF. CDR3 nucleotides: TGCAGTGCTAGAGATAGGGGCAGGGGGGTCTTTGGGAATCAGCCCCAGCATTTT.